The rows below give T cell receptor beta chains drawn from one sample of a study of identical twins. TCRdb used MiXCR to reprocess the 5' RACE reads, holding one entry per CDR3 protein. The sample includes approximately 690,000 distinct CDR3 sequences, approximately 6% seen only once; the top ten take 1.5% to 2%. Material: naive T cells sorted from blood. The receptors stem from a young man in good health. CDR3s include the opening cysteine and the closing phenylalanine or tryptophan. D genes are given only for firm matches. Expanded clones get a size class; other rows say once, few or many, or leave the size out.

d_call: TRBD1
v_call: TRBV15
clone_size: NA
j_call: TRBJ1-2
cdr3_nt: TGTGCCACCAGCAGGGGTCCCGGGACAGGGTTTGGCTACACCTTC
cdr3_aa: CATSRGPGTGFGYTF

d_call: NA
v_call: TRBV20-1
clone_size: many
j_call: TRBJ2-1
cdr3_nt: TGCAGTGCTAGAGATCGGGAAGTACCCTATGAGCAGTTCTTC
cdr3_aa: CSARDREVPYEQFF

d_call: TRBD1
v_call: TRBV14
clone_size: many
j_call: TRBJ2-3
cdr3_nt: TGTGCCAGCAGCCAACGCCGAGTGGCAGGGGGCTACACAGATACGCAGTATTTT
cdr3_aa: CASSQRRVAGGYTDTQYF

d_call: NA
v_call: TRBV12-3/TRBV12-4
clone_size: NA
j_call: TRBJ2-5
cdr3_nt: TGTGCCAGCAGTCCTACACCGGGACCTAAAGAGACCCAGTACTTC
cdr3_aa: CASSPTPGPKETQYF

d_call: TRBD2
v_call: TRBV19
clone_size: few
j_call: TRBJ2-3
cdr3_nt: TGTGCCAGTAGTGTCTTCGACGGACTAGCGAAAGATACGCAGTATTTT
cdr3_aa: CASSVFDGLAKDTQYF

d_call: NA
v_call: TRBV4-1
clone_size: NA
j_call: TRBJ2-1
cdr3_nt: TGCGCCAGCAGCCAAGATCCGGAGGGCAAAACCCTTTACAATGAGCAGTTCTTC
cdr3_aa: CASSQDPEGKTLYNEQFF

d_call: TRBD2
v_call: TRBV20-1
clone_size: NA
j_call: TRBJ2-1
cdr3_nt: TGCAGTGCTAGGCCCAGCGGGAGCGATGAGCAGTTCTTC
cdr3_aa: CSARPSGSDEQFF

d_call: NA
v_call: TRBV9
clone_size: few
j_call: TRBJ2-3
cdr3_nt: TGTGCCAGCAGCGTAGGCCAGACGACAGATACGCAGTATTTT
cdr3_aa: CASSVGQTTDTQYF

d_call: NA
v_call: TRBV6-5
clone_size: many
j_call: TRBJ2-1
cdr3_nt: TGTGCCAGCAGTTACGGACTATACAATGAGCAGTTCTTC
cdr3_aa: CASSYGLYNEQFF

d_call: TRBD1
v_call: TRBV12-3/TRBV12-4
clone_size: few
j_call: TRBJ1-2
cdr3_nt: TGTGCCAGCAGTCCGATGACAGGGGAGGATGGCTACACCTTC
cdr3_aa: CASSPMTGEDGYTF

d_call: TRBD2
v_call: TRBV28
clone_size: NA
j_call: TRBJ2-1
cdr3_nt: TGTGCCAGCAGTGATGGGAGCGGGAGGCCCCCCTGGCAGTTCTTC
cdr3_aa: CASSDGSGRPPWQFF

d_call: TRBD2
v_call: TRBV6-2/TRBV6-3
clone_size: many
j_call: TRBJ2-1
cdr3_nt: TGTGCCAGCAGTGGACTAGCGGTTTACAATGAGCAGTTCTTC
cdr3_aa: CASSGLAVYNEQFF

d_call: TRBD2
v_call: TRBV7-8
clone_size: NA
j_call: TRBJ2-7
cdr3_nt: TGTGCCAGCAGCTTCGGACTAGCGGGAGGGCCAAACGAGCAGTACTTC
cdr3_aa: CASSFGLAGGPNEQYF

d_call: TRBD2
v_call: TRBV11-2
clone_size: NA
j_call: TRBJ2-1
cdr3_nt: TGTGCCAGCAGCTCCATCCAGCGGGAGGGCGACAATGAGCAGTTCTTC
cdr3_aa: CASSSIQREGDNEQFF

d_call: TRBD1
v_call: TRBV28
clone_size: NA
j_call: TRBJ1-2
cdr3_nt: TGTGCCAGCACTCCCTTTGGGACAGGTGTTGGCTACACCTTC
cdr3_aa: CASTPFGTGVGYTF

d_call: NA
v_call: TRBV28
clone_size: many
j_call: TRBJ2-7
cdr3_nt: TGTGCCAGCTTAGACAGGAATTACGAGCAGTACTTC
cdr3_aa: CASLDRNYEQYF

d_call: NA
v_call: TRBV15
clone_size: many
j_call: TRBJ1-2
cdr3_nt: TGTGCCACCAGCAGAAGGAACGACAGAAGATATGGCTACACCTTC
cdr3_aa: CATSRRNDRRYGYTF

d_call: NA
v_call: TRBV15
clone_size: few
j_call: TRBJ2-5
cdr3_nt: TGTGCCACCAGCCACACAAGTTCCCCAGAGACCCAGTACTTC
cdr3_aa: CATSHTSSPETQYF

d_call: TRBD2
v_call: TRBV27
clone_size: NA
j_call: TRBJ2-1
cdr3_nt: TGTGCCAGCAGTTCGATTAGCGGGAGGGTTGGTGAGCAGTTCTTC
cdr3_aa: CASSSISGRVGEQFF

d_call: TRBD2
v_call: TRBV7-9
clone_size: many
j_call: TRBJ2-1
cdr3_nt: TGTGCCAGCAGCTTACTGGCTAGCGGGGCCAATGAGCAGTTCTTC
cdr3_aa: CASSLLASGANEQFF

d_call: NA
v_call: TRBV7-2
clone_size: NA
j_call: TRBJ1-6
cdr3_nt: TGTGCCAGCAGCGTTACCCCCAGAGTAAAAAATTCACCCCTCCACTTT
cdr3_aa: CASSVTPRVKNSPLHF

d_call: TRBD1
v_call: TRBV27
clone_size: many
j_call: TRBJ1-2
cdr3_nt: TGTGCCAGCAGTTCTTGGACAGGGTGGGCCTATGGCTACACCTTC
cdr3_aa: CASSSWTGWAYGYTF

d_call: NA
v_call: TRBV12-3/TRBV12-4
clone_size: few
j_call: TRBJ2-7
cdr3_nt: TGTGCCAGCAGTTCGTCCGGGACAAACTACGAGCAGTACTTC
cdr3_aa: CASSSSGTNYEQYF

d_call: NA
v_call: TRBV29-1
clone_size: many
j_call: TRBJ2-7
cdr3_nt: TGCAGCGTTGGACAGGCCCAAAAGGAGTACTTC
cdr3_aa: CSVGQAQKEYF

d_call: NA
v_call: TRBV20-1
clone_size: many
j_call: TRBJ1-3
cdr3_nt: TGCAGTGCTAGAGATCTAAGGGGTGGAAACACCATATATTTT
cdr3_aa: CSARDLRGGNTIYF

d_call: NA
v_call: TRBV20-1
clone_size: many
j_call: TRBJ2-3
cdr3_nt: TGCAGTGCAGACCGATTAGTGGCCGAGGGGGATACGCAGTATTTT
cdr3_aa: CSADRLVAEGDTQYF

d_call: TRBD2
v_call: TRBV2
clone_size: few
j_call: TRBJ2-7
cdr3_nt: TGTGCCAGCAGCGCGGGGACTAGCAATTGGTACGAGCAGTACTTC
cdr3_aa: CASSAGTSNWYEQYF

d_call: TRBD1
v_call: TRBV30
clone_size: many
j_call: TRBJ2-5
cdr3_nt: TGTGCCTGGAATGCCTCCCCGGGACAGGGAGTGGAGACCCAGTACTTC
cdr3_aa: CAWNASPGQGVETQYF

d_call: TRBD2
v_call: TRBV19
clone_size: few
j_call: TRBJ2-1
cdr3_nt: TGTGCCAGTACCACCAGCAAGAGCGGGAGGATGGATGAGCAGTTCTTC
cdr3_aa: CASTTSKSGRMDEQFF

d_call: NA
v_call: TRBV14
clone_size: NA
j_call: TRBJ2-2
cdr3_nt: TGTGCCAGCAGGGGTAATGGGGAGAACACCGGGGAGCTGTTTTTT
cdr3_aa: CASRGNGENTGELFF

d_call: NA
v_call: TRBV12-3/TRBV12-4
clone_size: few
j_call: TRBJ2-1
cdr3_nt: TGTGCCAGCAGTTTACGGGAAAACTCCTACAATGAGCAGTTCTTC
cdr3_aa: CASSLRENSYNEQFF

d_call: NA
v_call: TRBV4-2
clone_size: NA
j_call: TRBJ2-3
cdr3_nt: TGTGCCAGCAGCCCTGACTTCCTGACGCAGTATTTT
cdr3_aa: CASSPDFLTQYF

d_call: TRBD2
v_call: TRBV12-3/TRBV12-4
clone_size: NA
j_call: TRBJ2-2
cdr3_nt: TGTGCCAGCAGTTTACTAGCGGGAGCCGGGGAGCTGTTTTTT
cdr3_aa: CASSLLAGAGELFF

d_call: TRBD2
v_call: TRBV4-1
clone_size: few
j_call: TRBJ2-3
cdr3_nt: TGCGCCAGCAGCCACGAGAGGACTAGCGGGTTCCATTTT
cdr3_aa: CASSHERTSGFHF

d_call: NA
v_call: TRBV6-5
clone_size: NA
j_call: TRBJ1-5
cdr3_nt: TGTGCCAGCAGTTACTCCTTCGTGGCCAATCAGCCCCAGCATTTT
cdr3_aa: CASSYSFVANQPQHF

d_call: NA
v_call: TRBV30
clone_size: few
j_call: TRBJ2-1
cdr3_nt: TGTGCCTGGAGATTACACCTTTACAATGAGCAGTTCTTC
cdr3_aa: CAWRLHLYNEQFF

d_call: NA
v_call: TRBV7-2
clone_size: NA
j_call: TRBJ1-2
cdr3_nt: TGTGCCAGGCGTGTTGGGGTGGGCAACTATGGCTACACCTTC
cdr3_aa: CARRVGVGNYGYTF

d_call: TRBD2
v_call: TRBV5-1
clone_size: NA
j_call: TRBJ2-3
cdr3_nt: TGCGCCAGCAGCTTACTAGCGGGAGGGCCTAATACAGATACGCAGTATTTT
cdr3_aa: CASSLLAGGPNTDTQYF